Following are 15 T cell receptor beta chains from one sample sequenced in a study of T cell responses to AZD1222 COVID-19 vaccine. Method: immunoSEQ multiplex PCR; TCRdb's copy keeps in-frame clones and lacks some. The repertoire holds 90,000 to 150,000 clones, with 70% to 90% as singletons. This material consisted of peripheral blood, taken on day 0 of AZD1222 vaccination. These receptors all stem from an adult in good health.

The gene calls are TRBV3-1 (or the pseudogene TRBV3-2) and TRBJ1-1; tentative D call: TRBD1 (5 bases). V lost 5 bases to trimming and J lost 5 bases, with 9 bases between them. Per germline, CDR1 LGHDT and CDR2 YNNKEL (reference sequence). The CDR3 has 12 residues. The DNA for the CDR3 is TGTGCCAGCAGCTGGGGCGGGACTGAAGCTTTCTTT. Protein: CASSWGGTEAFF.

The rearrangement joins TRBV9 to TRBJ2-7, with no clear D. Germline V gene sequence: CDR1 SGDLS, CDR2 YYNGEE. This CDR3 has 15 amino acids. V shed 0 bases and J shed 2 bases, with 12 bases lying between them. This CDR3 reads CASSVGRTPTYEQYF. The CDR3 bases are TGTGCCAGCAGCGTAGGGCGGACGCCGACCTACGAGCAGTACTTC. The complete variable domain, with remaining parts taken from reference TRBV9 and TRBJ2-7, reads DSGVTQTPKHLITATGQRVTLRCSPRSGDLSVYWYQQSLDQGLQFLIQYYNGEERAKGNILERFSAQQFPDLHSELNLSSLELGDSALYFCASSVGRTPTYEQYFGPGTRLTVT.

The chain joins TRBV7-3 to TRBJ2-3; weak D call: TRBD2 (6 bases). Germline V CDR1 and CDR2: SGHTA, FQGTGA. CDR3 length equals 15 residues. V was pared by 3 bases and J by 5 bases, with 15 bases between. The CDR3 protein is CASSFSGSRGDTQYF. The CDR3 nucleotides are TGTGCCAGCAGCTTTAGCGGAAGCCGGGGAGATACGCAGTATTTT.

The chain couples TRBV7-2 to TRBJ2-3; possibly TRBD2 for D (6 bases). Germline CDR1 is SGHTA and CDR2 is FQGNSA. The ends were cut back, 5 bases at V and 2 bases at J, with 17 bases in the middle. The CDR3 runs 16 residues. CDR3 sequence (DNA): TGTGCCAGCAGCCTCATTATAGCGGTTAACACAGATACGCAGTATTTT. This codes for CASSLIIAVNTDTQYF.

V usage is TRBV5-1 and J usage is TRBJ2-7; D might be TRBD1 (6 bases). Trimming removed 4 bases from V and 4 bases from J, with 9 bases in between. The CDR3 has 12 residues. Germline V lookup: CDR1 SGHRS, CDR2 YFSETQ. CDR3 sequence reads: CASSQTGYEQYF. CDR3 in DNA: TGCGCCAGCAGCCAAACAGGGTACGAGCAGTACTTC.

This rearrangement joins TRBV30 to TRBJ2-5; a weak D match, TRBD1 (6 bases). Looked up from germline, CDR1 is GTSNPN and CDR2 is SVGIG (reference sequence). CDR3 size: 15 residues. V lost 1 base to trimming and J lost 1 base, with 13 bases between them. Here the CDR3 DNA reads TGTGCCTGGAGTGGCCGTTGGGGGCTCCAAGAGACCCAGTACTTC. As protein: CAWSGRWGLQETQYF.

The V and J genes are TRBV3-1 (or the pseudogene TRBV3-2) and TRBJ2-2; D is undetermined. The CDR3 consists of 14 residues. The germline CDR1 and CDR2 sequences are LGHDT and YNNKEL (reference sequence). V lost 1 base, J lost 1 base, and 4 bases lay in between. The chain's CDR3 is CASSQGGNTGELFF. DNA of the CDR3: TGTGCCAGCAGCCAAGGAGGGAACACCGGGGAGCTGTTTTTT.

The rearrangement joins TRBV28 to TRBJ2-1, with a weak D call TRBD2 (5 bases). V lost 5 bases and J 9 bases, leaving 17 bases between the germline ends. The CDR3 covers 14 residues. Germline loops: CDR1 MDHEN, CDR2 SYDVKM. The CDR3 loop is CASSPGSPAGEQFF. The DNA for the CDR3 is TGTGCCAGCAGTCCCGGGTCCCCGGCGGGTGAGCAGTTCTTC.

V and J are TRBV27 and TRBJ1-6; D possibly corresponds to TRBD1 (5 bases). CDR1 MNHEY and CDR2 SMNVEV come from the germline V gene (reference sequence). The CDR3 is made up of 14 amino acids. V lost 5 bases to trimming and J lost 9 bases, with 14 bases between them. CDR3 bases: TGTGCCAGCAGTCCCGGGGGATACCGTTCACCCCTCCACTTT. Its protein product is CASSPGGYRSPLHF.

The chain couples TRBV5-1 to TRBJ2-2; D remains ambiguous. This CDR3 is 15 amino acids long. Germline values: CDR1 SGHRS, CDR2 YFSETQ. V was cut by 1 base and J by 2 bases, with 9 bases left in between. DNA for the CDR3: TGCGCCAGCAGCTTGACAGAATCCAACACCGGGGAGCTGTTTTTT. It translates to CASSLTESNTGELFF.

The chain carries TRBV6-2 or TRBV6-3 and TRBJ2-1; 14 nucleotides align to TRBD2. Trimming at V came to 4 bases and at J to 8 bases, leaving 16 bases not matched to a gene. The CDR3 runs 19 residues. Germline assignment: CDR1 MNHEY and CDR2 SVGEGT. The CDR3 sequence: CASSSHPGLAGGGLDEQFF. For the CDR3, the DNA is TGTGCCAGCAGTTCCCACCCCGGACTAGCGGGAGGAGGACTGGATGAGCAGTTCTTC.

Note on this clone: The junction shows a germline mismatch at one end, possibly a read error. DNA for the CDR3: TGTGCTAGCAGCGGAGGAGTAGCGGGAGGGGAAGATACGCAGTATTTT. As protein: CASSGGVAGGEDTQYF. The chain has TRBV7-7 and TRBJ2-3; 11 bases are shared with TRBD2. Germline loops: CDR1 SSHAT, CDR2 FNYEAQ (reference sequence). The CDR3 extends over 16 amino acids.

V gene TRBV5-1 combines with J gene TRBJ2-3; D call uncertain. V shed 5 bases and J shed 0 bases, with 7 bases lying between them. The germline V gene encodes CDR1 SGHRS and CDR2 YFSETQ. This CDR3 is 13 amino acids long. The CDR3 region has the DNA TGCGCCAGCAGTGCGGTAAGCACAGATACGCAGTATTTT. This codes for CASSAVSTDTQYF.

This clone has just a few counts. V and J are TRBV6-6 and TRBJ2-4, with D uncertain. The germline V and J ends were trimmed by 5 bases and 6 bases, with 23 bases remaining between them. Looked up from germline, CDR1 is MNHNY and CDR2 is SVGAGI (reference sequence). The CDR3 runs 17 residues. CDR3 bases: TGTGCCAGCAGTCTTGCGTCGGTATCCCATATAGCAAACATTCAGTACTTC. Its protein is CASSLASVSHIANIQYF.

The chain recombines TRBV7-9 with TRBJ2-6; 7 nucleotides match TRBD1. Germline-derived CDR1 and CDR2 are SEHNR and FQNEAQ (reference sequence). This CDR3 has 17 residues. V lost 1 base to trimming and J lost 2 bases; unmatched junction nucleotides: 5. CDR3 DNA sequence: TGTGCCAGCAGCTTAGTTTATCAGGGGGCTGGGGCCAACGTCCTGACTTTC. Its translation: CASSLVYQGAGANVLTF.